Listed below are T cell receptor beta chains from one sample, sequenced in a study of blood T cell repertoires in COVID-19. Assay: immunoSEQ multiplex PCR; the TCRdb copy retains only in-frame clones and omits some. The table has about 70,000 clones, roughly 79% seen once; the top ten hold 6.3%. Sequencing used peripheral blood. The receptors derive from an older woman with acute or convalescent COVID-19. Both conserved end residues are part of each CDR3. Not all rows give a size; the values are once, few, many and, for expanded clones, a class.

abundance | v_gene | len | CDR3aa
. | TRBV15 | 13 | CATSIDRVQPQHF
. | TRBV6-1 | 15 | CASSETSASSYEQYF
. | TRBV7-2 | 19 | CASSLAGPSVTGAYNEQFF
. | TRBV10-3 | 11 | CAISTGEKLFF
. | TRBV5-1 | 17 | CASSLEGNPVLYNEQFF
. | TRBV9 | 13 | CASSAQMNTEAFF
. | TRBV28 | 15 | CASSLRTGPNEKLFF
medium-sized | TRBV29-1 | 16 | CSVEGVTSVSSNEQFF
. | TRBV11-2 | 15 | CASSLSIDSFYEQYF
once | TRBV10-3 | 17 | CAISGTGTGVSTDTQYF
. | TRBV7-2 | 17 | CASSFRLWGGGNQPQHF
. | TRBV3-1/TRBV3-2 | 13 | CASMDQGVKGQFF
once | TRBV7-8 | 15 | CASRQTGGSNQPQHF
. | TRBV19 | 13 | CASSADWSGELFF
. | TRBV4-3 | 12 | CVSSDRSGSYTF
. | TRBV13 | 16 | CASSDYRGSSSYEQYF
. | TRBV19 | 12 | CATAGGYTEAFF
. | TRBV7-2 | 14 | CASSLAGGGETQYF
. | TRBV6-5 | 13 | CASSWTGPGEQYF
. | TRBV27 | 15 | CASSLGQGWGTEAFF
. | TRBV2 | 12 | CASSVMGTGSHF
. | TRBV11-2 | 16 | CASSLFPRGNNQPQHF
. | TRBV7-6 | 12 | CASSQGNYGYTF
once | TRBV5-5 | 15 | CASSPRGFDNSPLHF
. | TRBV28 | 15 | CASSWGQGSNQPQHF
once | TRBV28 | 14 | CASSPQGSSYEQYF
. | TRBV5-4 | 15 | CASSLGQGAHYGYTF
. | TRBV28 | 15 | CASSPGGSWYNEQFF
. | TRBV2 | 17 | CASNAPNTGVGANVLTF
. | TRBV14 | 13 | CASSPGGATAQYF
. | TRBV5-1 | 15 | CASRQQESSYNEQFF
. | TRBV5-1 | 15 | CASSPAGQGDRELFF
. | TRBV7-8 | 20 | CASSSWVRFLAGEEHNEQFF
. | TRBV5-1 | 15 | CASSLAHGGNSEQFF
. | TRBV29-1 | 13 | CSGGTANSYGYTF
. | TRBV2 | 13 | CASAGQGALGYTF
. | TRBV12-3/TRBV12-4 | 13 | CASSFTFDYGYTF
. | TRBV7-6 | 18 | CASSSWTGQSSYNSPLHF
. | TRBV14 | 13 | CASRRTGDLEQYF
once | TRBV24-1 | 17 | CATSDPSTGGGPDTQYF
. | TRBV20-1 | 11 | CSAADSYEQYF
few | TRBV28 | 15 | CASKGAGTSTDTQYF
once | TRBV30 | 13 | CAWGGRKNQPQHF
. | TRBV3-1/TRBV3-2 | 19 | CASSQEGQGAFVGNQPQHF
once | TRBV7-3 | 18 | CASSLTGTSGANTGELFF
once | TRBV10-3 | 14 | CAISGGQLGYGYTF
. | TRBV24-1 | 21 | CATSDPGFSRSGGQSTDTQYF
. | TRBV13 | 13 | CASSPGPKNIQYF
. | TRBV27 | 15 | CASSATAGGYNEQFF
. | TRBV15 | 16 | CATSRARLGQVEGYTF
. | TRBV27 | 14 | CASRGTATNEKLFF
. | TRBV2 | 16 | CASNAPPGTANSPLHF
. | TRBV9 | 15 | CASKSGGSYNSPLHF
. | TRBV6-2/TRBV6-3 | 16 | CASSYSSAYMNTEAFF
. | TRBV19 | 14 | CASSRDRVDQPQHF